Listed here are 8 T cell receptor beta chains from one sample, sequenced in a study of monozygotic twins with inflammatory bowel disease. TCRdb re-called the 5' RACE reads and gives one entry per CDR3 protein, without DNA. Recorded for this sample: approximately 150,000 distinct CDR3 sequences. What was sequenced was blood. All receptors derive from a human donor with ulcerative colitis or Crohn's disease, or a healthy co-twin of an affected twin (not recorded which).

This chain uses TRBV6-5 with TRBJ2-1. The CDR3 spans 16 residues. Germline V gene data show CDR1 as MNHEY and CDR2 as SVGAGI. The CDR3 here is CASSYSPVSSYNEQFF.

The V call is TRBV11-2, the J call TRBJ1-5. Germline V CDR1 and CDR2: SGHAT, FQNNGV. The CDR3 has 16 residues. CDR3 sequence: CASSLEPNSVRQPQHF. Filled out from reference TRBV11-2 and TRBJ1-5, the complete variable domain reads EAGVAQSPRYKIIEKRQSVAFWCNPISGHATLYWYQQILGQGPKLLIQFQNNGVVDDSQLPKDRFSAERLKGVDSTLKIQPAKLEDSAVYLCASSLEPNSVRQPQHFGDGTRLSIL.

This chain links TRBV30 with TRBJ2-1; TCRdb's D gene call, TRBD2, goes unchecked for lack of DNA. The germline CDR1 and CDR2 sequences are GTSNPN and SVGIG (reference sequence). The CDR3 runs 16 residues. The CDR3 region is CAWTETSGGVYNEQFF.

The chain combines TRBV10-3 with TRBJ2-2; TCRdb designates TRBD1, a call that cannot be tested without DNA. Germline V gene lookup returns CDR1 ENHRY and CDR2 SYGVKD. The CDR3 loop spans 16 amino acids. CDR3 residues: CAIKVTGGVNTGELFF.

V is TRBV18 and J is TRBJ2-3. The germline CDR1 and CDR2 sequences are KGHSH and LQKENI. The CDR3 loop spans 13 amino acids. The CDR3 here is CASSPGETDTQYF.

The chain links TRBV12-3 or TRBV12-4 to TRBJ2-1. The CDR3 has 11 amino acids. CDR3 loop: CASSSAQKQFF.

The rearrangement links TRBV2 to TRBJ2-3; TCRdb selects TRBD2, and the lack of DNA leaves this call unchecked. CDR1 and CDR2 (germline): SNHLY, FYNNEI. There are 15 residues in the CDR3. This chain's CDR3 is CASNAAHYSTDTQYF.

The chain joins TRBV20-1 to TRBJ2-2. This CDR3 contains 15 residues. Germline CDR1 and CDR2: DFQATT and SNEGSKA (reference sequence). The CDR3 spells CSARNPLQSTGELFF.